The 27 T cell receptor beta chains below were found in one sample sequenced in a study of cytomegalovirus exposure and HLA in healthy donors. The repertoire was sequenced with immunoSEQ multiplex PCR; TCRdb's copy has only in-frame clones and lacks some. The sample holds around 260,000 clones, roughly 91% seen once. The sequenced sample was PBMCs. The receptors originated from a woman aged 25 to 39 in good health and CMV-seronegative.

The chain joins TRBV5-1 to TRBJ1-1; maybe TRBD1 (5 bases). The CDR3 runs to 14 residues. V shed 0 bases and J shed 1 base, with 7 bases lying between them. Looked up from germline, CDR1 is SGHRS and CDR2 is YFSETQ. Written as DNA, the CDR3 is TGCGCCAGCAGCTTGGGTACAGGGAACACTGAAGCTTTCTTT. Encoded protein: CASSLGTGNTEAFF.

To note about this clone: This specimen includes other DNA sequences encoding the same CDR3. The rearrangement links TRBV18 to TRBJ2-3; D uncertain. The germline V and J ends were trimmed by 0 bases and 0 bases, with 1 base remaining between them. The CDR3 consists of 13 residues. The V gene's germline CDR1 is KGHSH and CDR2 LQKENI. The DNA for the CDR3 is TGTGCCAGCTCACCACCGAGCACAGATACGCAGTATTTT. Translation: CASSPPSTDTQYF.

The chain has TRBV13 and TRBJ2-5; D is perhaps TRBD2 (5 bases). Germline values: CDR1 PRHDT, CDR2 FYEKMQ (reference sequence). Trimming took 8 bases from V and 0 from J, leaving 13 bases between them. This CDR3 has 14 amino acids. CDR3 sequence (DNA): TGTGCCAGCCGGGGAGCTTTTAACCAAGAGACCCAGTACTTC. Its protein is CASRGAFNQETQYF.

The genes are TRBV27 and TRBJ2-1; maybe TRBD2 (5 bases). This CDR3 has 13 amino acids. CDR1 and CDR2 (germline): MNHEY, SMNVEV (reference sequence). Deletions cut 11 bases from V and 4 bases from J, with 15 bases between. Written as DNA, the CDR3 is TGTGCCGTAAGAGGACTCCCGTACAATGAGCAGTTCTTC. This sequence encodes CAVRGLPYNEQFF.

The chain couples TRBV4-3 to TRBJ2-7; TRBD1 or TRBD2 may be the D gene (5 bases each). The V gene's germline CDR1 is LGHNA and CDR2 YSLEER. CDR3 length: 15 amino acids. With 4 bases removed from V and 1 base from J, the gap between germline ends came to 14 bases. CDR3 residues: CASSRTGTASYEQYF. The CDR3 DNA sequence: TGCGCCAGCAGCCGGACCGGGACGGCTTCCTACGAGCAGTACTTC.

The chain carries TRBV27 and TRBJ1-4; D is undetermined. This CDR3 contains 15 residues. Germline V CDR1 and CDR2: MNHEY, SMNVEV (reference sequence). The ends were cut back, 0 bases at V and 0 bases at J, with 5 bases in the middle. The CDR3, as DNA: TGTGCCAGCAGTTTATCATCGGCAACTAATGAAAAACTGTTTTTT. Translated: CASSLSSATNEKLFF.

The chain uses TRBV28 and TRBJ1-2; D not resolved. Deletions cut 4 bases from V and 8 bases from J, with 14 bases between. CDR1 and CDR2 from the germline V gene are MDHEN and SYDVKM. The CDR3 is 13 residues long. CDR3 bases: TGTGCCAGCAGTTCCGGACCCGCACAGGGCTACACCTTC. Translating gives CASSSGPAQGYTF.

V is TRBV18 and J is TRBJ2-7; the match to TRBD1 covers 9 bases. V gave up 3 bases and J gave up 6 bases; unmatched junction bases: 3. This CDR3 spans 13 amino acids. Germline-derived CDR1 and CDR2 are KGHSH and LQKENI. The CDR3 is CASSPGQGSEQYF. In nucleotides, the CDR3 is TGTGCCAGCTCACCGGGACAGGGTAGCGAGCAGTACTTC.

The chain combines TRBV7-2 with TRBJ2-1, with 8 bases fitting TRBD1. V shed 8 bases, J shed 8 bases, and the junction held 5 bases outside the gene matches. The CDR3 covers 12 residues. Germline loops: CDR1 SGHTA, CDR2 FQGNSA. The CDR3 nucleotides are TGTGCCAGCCAGGACAGGGCCCATGAGCAGTTCTTC. It encodes CASQDRAHEQFF.

The chain carries TRBV7-2 and TRBJ2-7, with D uncertain. V lost 1 base and J 3 bases, leaving 7 bases between the germline ends. Germline CDR1 SGHTA, CDR2 FQGNSA. The CDR3 is 13 residues long. The CDR3 bases are TGTGCCAGCAGCTTAGGCCCCCTCTACGAGCAGTACTTC. Amino acids: CASSLGPLYEQYF.

The gene calls are TRBV27 and TRBJ2-7, with D possibly TRBD1 on 6 matching bases. From germline, CDR1 is MNHEY and CDR2 SMNVEV (reference sequence). The CDR3 extends over 15 amino acids. Trimming left V 3 bases short and J 2 bases short, with 14 bases between. The CDR3 loop reads CASSFGDTRTYEQYF. In DNA form, the CDR3 reads TGTGCCAGCAGTTTCGGGGACACACGTACCTACGAGCAGTACTTC.

Only one count was recorded for this clone. The chain has TRBV11-2 and TRBJ2-1; 8 bases agree with TRBD2. V was clipped by 2 bases and J by 9 bases; unmatched bases: 6. Germline assignment: CDR1 SGHAT and CDR2 FQNNGV. CDR3 length: 14 amino acids. In nucleotides, the CDR3 is TGTGCCAGCAGCTTACTTAGCGGGAAGGGTGAGCAGTTCTTC. Protein sequence: CASSLLSGKGEQFF. The whole variable domain, filled in from reference TRBV11-2 and TRBJ2-1, reads EAGVAQSPRYKIIEKRQSVAFWCNPISGHATLYWYQQILGQGPKLLIQFQNNGVVDDSQLPKDRFSAERLKGVDSTLKIQPAKLEDSAVYLCASSLLSGKGEQFFGPGTRLTVL.

The chain combines TRBV19 with TRBJ1-1; the D gene is possibly TRBD1 (5 bases). The CDR3 covers 17 residues. Germline CDR1 and CDR2: LNHDA and SQIVND (reference sequence). Deletions cut 1 base from V and 4 bases from J, with 19 bases between. In nucleotides, the CDR3 is TGTGCCAGTAGTATAGGTCCCGGGGCCCCCTCTTCCACTGAAGCTTTCTTT. It codes for CASSIGPGAPSSTEAFF.

The chain joins TRBV20-1 to TRBJ2-1, with D hard to call. The V end was cut by 6 bases, the J end by 2 bases, with 5 bases between. The CDR3 has 11 residues. The germline gives CDR1 DFQATT, CDR2 SNEGSKA (reference sequence). CDR3 region: CSAETYNEQFF. For the CDR3, the DNA is TGCAGTGCGGAGACCTACAATGAGCAGTTCTTC.

A few counts support this clone. V is TRBV19 and J is TRBJ1-1; D uncertain. With 4 bases removed from V and 5 bases from J, the gap between germline ends came to 5 bases. CDR3 size: 11 residues. Germline-derived CDR1 and CDR2 are LNHDA and SQIVND (reference sequence). CDR3 bases: TGTGCCAGTAGTACGCATACTGAAGCTTTCTTT. It specifies CASSTHTEAFF.

This clone was seen only a few times. The chain recombines TRBV7-3 with TRBJ2-5, with D possibly TRBD1 on 6 matching bases. Trimming cost V 2 bases and J 5 bases, with 9 bases left between them. The CDR3 has 13 residues. Per germline, CDR1 SGHTA and CDR2 FQGTGA. The CDR3 DNA is TGTGCCAGCAGCTTAGGGACACGGGAGACCCAGTACTTC. It specifies CASSLGTRETQYF. Looking up the rest from reference TRBV7-3 and TRBJ2-5 gives the full variable domain: GAGVSQTPSNKVTEKGKYVELRCDPISGHTALYWYRQSLGQGPEFLIYFQGTGAADDSGLPNDRFFAVRPEGSVSTLKIQRTERGDSAVYLCASSLGTRETQYFGPGTRLLVL.

V is TRBV28 and J is TRBJ2-7; 7 nucleotides line up with TRBD1. The CDR3 runs to 13 residues. The V segment lost 2 bases and the J segment 5 bases; nucleotides outside the gene matches: 3. The germline V gene has CDR1 MDHEN and CDR2 SYDVKM. The CDR3 region has the DNA TGTGCCAGCAGTTTAAGGCAGGGGGACGAGCAGTACTTC. Translated: CASSLRQGDEQYF. The full variable domain, with the rest looked up from reference TRBV28 and TRBJ2-7, is DVKVTQSSRYLVKRTGEKVFLECVQDMDHENMFWYRQDPGLGLRLIYFSYDVKMKEKGDIPEGYSVSREKKERFSLILESASTNQTSMYLCASSLRQGDEQYFGPGTRLTVT.

The V call is TRBV19, the J call TRBJ2-4; TRBD2 might be the D (6 bases). V lost 7 bases to trimming and J lost 4 bases, with 11 bases between them. This CDR3 has 13 amino acids. Germline lookup yields CDR1 LNHDA and CDR2 SQIVND (reference sequence). CDR3 protein: CASTIAGKNIQYF. The CDR3 DNA reads as TGTGCCAGTACGATTGCGGGGAAAAACATTCAGTACTTC.

Comment on this clone: Other DNA sequences of this sample code for an identical CDR3. V usage is TRBV6-5 and J usage is TRBJ1-1; D remains ambiguous. Deletions cut 3 bases from V and 1 base from J, with 6 bases between. The length of the CDR3 is 13 residues. CDR1 is MNHEY, CDR2 SVGAGI, per germline. CDR3 residues: CASSYRGNTEAFF. Written as DNA, the CDR3 is TGTGCCAGCAGTTATCGAGGGAACACTGAAGCTTTCTTT.

J is TRBJ2-3 and V is TRBV2; 7 bases agree with TRBD2. J lost 3 bases, V lost 2 bases, and 14 bases had no gene match. The germline V gene has CDR1 SNHLY and CDR2 FYNNEI. This CDR3 spans 18 amino acids. The DNA of the CDR3 is TGTGCCAGCAGTGAATTACCATTGACTAGCAGAGAAACAGATACGCAGTATTTT. It codes for CASSELPLTSRETDTQYF. Drawing the rest from reference TRBV2 and TRBJ2-3, the complete variable domain is EPEVTQTPSHQVTQMGQEVILRCVPISNHLYFYWYRQILGQKVEFLVSFYNNEISEKSEIFDDQFSVERPDGSNFTLKIRSTKLEDSAMYFCASSELPLTSRETDTQYFGPGTRLTVL.

V gene TRBV2 combines with J gene TRBJ1-4; no definite D call. From germline, CDR1 is SNHLY and CDR2 FYNNEI. V dropped 0 bases and J dropped 6 bases, with 11 bases sitting between them. CDR3 length equals 15 residues. CDR3 coding DNA: TGTGCCAGCAGTGAAGCGGTCGTGCTTTATGAAAAACTGTTTTTT. This gives the protein CASSEAVVLYEKLFF.

The V call is TRBV7-8, the J call TRBJ2-1, with D uncertain. This CDR3 contains 13 residues. Germline V gives CDR1 SGHVS, CDR2 FQNEAQ. Trimming took off 2 bases at V and 1 base at J, with 3 bases between the two ends. The CDR3 region has the DNA TGTGCCAGCAGCTTATATTCCTACAATGAGCAGTTCTTC. Encoded protein: CASSLYSYNEQFF.

The V gene is TRBV7-8, the J gene TRBJ2-7, with TRBD2 as a possible D gene (6 bases). V lost 6 bases to trimming and J lost 4 bases, with 19 bases between them. CDR3 length: 15 residues. Germline V CDR1 and CDR2: SGHVS, FQNEAQ. CDR3 sequence reads: CASSSLIGSLYEQYF. As DNA, the CDR3 is TGTGCCAGCAGTTCACTAATCGGGAGCTTGTACGAGCAGTACTTC.

The rearrangement links TRBV5-6 to TRBJ2-3, with D possibly matching TRBD1 (5 bases). The V gene's germline CDR1 is SGHDT and CDR2 YYEEEE. The CDR3 contains 16 residues. V was trimmed by 2 bases and J by 2 bases, leaving 15 bases between them. The CDR3 region is CASSLGVVRHTDTQYF. CDR3 DNA: TGTGCCAGCAGCTTAGGGGTGGTACGTCACACAGATACGCAGTATTTT.

The rearrangement links TRBV2 to TRBJ2-5, with D hard to call. Trimming removed 6 bases from V and 1 base from J, with 18 bases in between. This CDR3 region has 16 residues. Germline V CDR1 and CDR2: SNHLY, FYNNEI. CDR3 sequence: CASRTVPSVVQETQYF. The CDR3 nucleotides read TGTGCCAGCAGAACAGTCCCGAGCGTAGTCCAAGAGACCCAGTACTTC.

The V and J genes are TRBV19 and TRBJ2-7; D is possibly TRBD2 (5 bases). The V end lost 5 bases, the J end lost 4 bases, and 21 bases lay between the germline ends. This CDR3 is 16 amino acids long. Germline CDR1 is LNHDA and CDR2 is SQIVND (reference sequence). The CDR3 here is CASSYGSGGEGYEQYF. The CDR3 DNA is TGTGCCAGTAGTTACGGTTCAGGAGGAGAGGGTTACGAGCAGTACTTC.

The gene calls are TRBV5-1 and TRBJ1-1; D possibly corresponds to TRBD1 (5 bases). CDR3 size: 13 residues. V was trimmed by 4 bases and J by 6 bases, leaving 13 bases between them. Per germline, CDR1 SGHRS and CDR2 YFSETQ. CDR3 residues: CASSRDLYAEAFF. The CDR3 region has the DNA TGCGCCAGCAGCCGGGACCTGTACGCTGAAGCTTTCTTT.